This T cell receptor (beta chain) was profiled in a study of shared clonotypes between healthy human individuals. Assay: immunoSEQ multiplex PCR; the TCRdb copy retains only in-frame clones and omits some. The data hold fewer than 1.4 million clones, with around 78% observed a single time. V was pared by 1 base and J by 2 bases, with 3 bases of the junction left unmatched. CDR3 length equals 15 residues. CDR1 is MNHEY, CDR2 SVGAGI, per germline. Sequenced material: memory CD4+ T cells from PBMCs. The subset: CD45RA-negative fraction. The TCR sequence derives from a young man in good health. Some clones in this sample may be carry-over from other donors' samples. The V gene is TRBV6-5, the J gene TRBJ2-3; 7 nucleotides line up with TRBD2. CDR3 nucleotides: TGTGCCAGCAGTTACTACGCGGGGGACACAGATACGCAGTATTTT. Amino acids: CASSYYAGDTDTQYF.